Listed below are T cell receptor beta chains from one sample, sequenced in a study of cytomegalovirus exposure and HLA in healthy donors. Clones were sequenced by immunoSEQ multiplex PCR, and TCRdb holds only the in-frame ones, with some missing. Of about 170,000 clones in the sample, over 60% were seen once. The sequenced material came from PBMCs. These receptors originate from a woman aged 45-65 years in good health and CMV-seropositive. CDR3s include the opening cysteine and the closing phenylalanine or tryptophan. The D gene is left open where the match is weak. Clone size is stated in some rows and not others, as once, few, many or a class when expanded.

>TRBJ2-7|few|TRBV10-3|TRBD2
CAISEYTLAGRYEQYF
TGTGCCATCAGTGAGTACACCCTAGCGGGGCGCTACGAGCAGTACTTC
>TRBJ2-3|-|TRBV2|-
CASSDRGFGTDTQYF
TGTGCCAGCAGTGACAGGGGATTCGGCACAGATACGCAGTATTTT
>TRBJ1-2|few|TRBV6-5|-
CASSYGGEGYTF
TGTGCCAGCAGCTACGGAGGGGAAGGCTACACCTTC
>TRBJ1-6|-|TRBV7-2|-
CASSSSQGKNSPLHF
TGTGCCAGCAGCTCCTCACAGGGAAAGAATTCACCCCTCCACTTT
>TRBJ2-1|-|TRBV2|TRBD1
CASSRDRGGDEQFF
TGTGCCAGCAGTAGGGACAGGGGAGGCGATGAGCAGTTCTTC
>TRBJ1-5|once|TRBV2|TRBD1
CASSERRQGAGQPQHF
TGTGCCAGCAGTGAACGTCGACAGGGGGCCGGTCAGCCCCAGCATTTT
>TRBJ2-7|few|TRBV5-1|TRBD2
CASSPGGGDSSYEQYF
TGCGCCAGCAGCCCCGGCGGGGGGGACAGTTCCTACGAGCAGTACTTC
>TRBJ1-4|-|TRBV2|TRBD1
CASRTGEYEKLFF
TGTGCCAGCAGAACAGGGGAATATGAAAAACTGTTTTTT
>TRBJ2-1|-|TRBV6-5|TRBD1
CASSSTGGSYNEQFF
TGTGCCAGCAGTTCTACAGGGGGCTCCTACAATGAGCAGTTCTTC
>TRBJ2-1|-|TRBV6-1|TRBD1
CASSVPRDRAYNEQFF
TGTGCCAGTAGTGTTCCCCGGGACAGGGCCTACAATGAGCAGTTCTTC
>TRBJ2-7|-|TRBV6-6|TRBD2
CASSHNSGGTEQYF
TGTGCCAGCAGCCATAACAGCGGGGGAACCGAGCAGTACTTC
>TRBJ1-2|-|TRBV5-8|-
CASSLAIRGADYGYTF
TGTGCCAGCAGCTTGGCCATAAGGGGCGCGGACTATGGCTACACCTTC
>TRBJ2-1|-|TRBV2|-
CASSDGSGGNEQFF
TGTGCCAGCAGTGACGGGAGTGGCGGCAATGAGCAGTTCTTC
>TRBJ2-7|-|TRBV9|TRBD1
CASSVAPGTDTYEQYF
TGTGCCAGCAGCGTCGCGCCCGGGACAGATACCTACGAGCAGTACTTC
>TRBJ1-4|-|TRBV15|-
CATSRGRGVSEKLFF
TGTGCCACCAGCAGGGGCCGGGGGGTGAGTGAAAAACTGTTTTTT
>TRBJ2-1|few|TRBV18|-
CASSPKSGIDTGGNEQFF
TGTGCCAGCTCACCTAAGTCCGGGATTGACACCGGAGGGAATGAGCAGTTCTTC
>TRBJ2-2|-|TRBV6-1|-
CASSERGGTNTGELFF
TGTGCCAGCAGTGAACGAGGTGGCACAAACACCGGGGAGCTGTTTTTT
>TRBJ1-1|-|TRBV10-3|-
CAISLGPNTEAFF
TGTGCCATCAGTTTGGGGCCCAACACTGAAGCTTTCTTT
>TRBJ2-7|-|TRBV7-9|-
CASRTTGSQSFEQYF
TGTGCCAGCAGGACAACAGGGTCGCAGTCTTTCGAGCAGTACTTC
>TRBJ2-2|-|TRBV6-5|TRBD1
CASSYEGTGSGLFF
TGTGCCAGCAGTTACGAGGGGACAGGCTCGGGCCTGTTTTTT
>TRBJ2-1|-|TRBV6-5|TRBD2
CASSKRERNNEQFF
TGTGCCAGCTCTAAGCGGGAGAGGAACAATGAGCAGTTCTTC
>TRBJ2-5|few|TRBV6-4|TRBD1
CASSVGDRPYQETQYF
TGTGCCAGCAGTGTGGGGGACAGACCGTACCAAGAGACCCAGTACTTC